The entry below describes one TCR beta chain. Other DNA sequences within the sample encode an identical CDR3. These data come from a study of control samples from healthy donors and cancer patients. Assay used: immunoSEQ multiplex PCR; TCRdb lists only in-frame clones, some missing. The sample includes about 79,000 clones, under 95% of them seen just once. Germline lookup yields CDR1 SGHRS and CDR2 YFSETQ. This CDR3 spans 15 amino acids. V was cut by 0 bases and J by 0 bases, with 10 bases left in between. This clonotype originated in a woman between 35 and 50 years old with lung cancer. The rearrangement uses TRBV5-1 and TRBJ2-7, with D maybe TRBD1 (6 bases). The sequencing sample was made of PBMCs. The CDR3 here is CASSLGQGPSYEQYF. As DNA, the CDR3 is TGCGCCAGCAGCTTGGGGCAGGGGCCCTCCTACGAGCAGTACTTC.